A few counts support the clone carrying this TCR beta chain. Its antigen remains unknown. The data belong to a study of T cell repertoires in cytomegalovirus infection. TCRdb analysed the reads with MiXCR anew, one entry per CDR3 protein. Here the sample spans 80,000 or so distinct CDR3 sequences, roughly 37% being singletons. This receptor was identified in a human donor in good health (CMV status not recorded). Some clones in this sample may be carry-over from other donors' samples. This sample comprised CD8+ T cells from cultured PBMCs, obtained from culture after CMV antigen stimulation.

The CDR3 nucleotides are TGTGCCAGCAGCCCGTGGACAGGGTACGAGCAGTACTTC. This encodes CASSPWTGYEQYF. This sequence joins TRBV7-2 and TRBJ2-7; 8 nucleotides agree with TRBD1. Germline V gives CDR1 SGHTA, CDR2 FQGNSA. The CDR3 loop spans 13 amino acids. Unmatched junction bases numbered 4, after V lost 5 bases and J lost 4 bases.